A selection of T cell receptor beta chains follows, all from one sample in a study of T cells in Graves' hyperthyroidism and ophthalmopathy. TCRdb processed the multiplex PCR reads anew with MiXCR; each CDR3 protein has one entry. The sample holds over 450,000 distinct CDR3 sequences, about 15% seen once. Sequenced input: blood. The source of these receptors is a woman under 30 with Graves' ophthalmopathy. Each CDR3 is given with its conserved first and last residue. A D gene is named only where the DNA matches it firmly. Expanded clones are given a class, and other clones once, few, many or no size at all.

j_call: TRBJ1-1; v_call: TRBV20-1; d_call: NA; clone_size: NA; cdr3_nt: TGCAGTGCGCTACAGGGACGGTTGAACACTGAAGCTTTCTTT; cdr3_aa: CSALQGRLNTEAFF
j_call: TRBJ1-2; v_call: TRBV6-5; d_call: TRBD1; clone_size: many; cdr3_nt: TGTGCCAGCAGTTCGCGGGACAGGGGCTCTGGCTACACCTTC; cdr3_aa: CASSSRDRGSGYTF
j_call: TRBJ2-1; v_call: TRBV4-2; d_call: NA; clone_size: many; cdr3_nt: TGTGCCAGCAGCCAAGACGGACCAGGGAGGTACAATGAGCAGTTCTTC; cdr3_aa: CASSQDGPGRYNEQFF
j_call: TRBJ2-5; v_call: TRBV7-8; d_call: TRBD2; clone_size: NA; cdr3_nt: TGTGCCAGCAGCCCAAGGAGCGGGGGGGCCGGGGAGACCCAGTACTTC; cdr3_aa: CASSPRSGGAGETQYF
j_call: TRBJ1-2; v_call: TRBV24-1; d_call: NA; clone_size: NA; cdr3_nt: TGTGCCACCAGTGACGAGGAAGACTATGGCTACACCTTC; cdr3_aa: CATSDEEDYGYTF
j_call: TRBJ1-6; v_call: TRBV10-3; d_call: NA; clone_size: NA; cdr3_nt: TGTGCCATCAGTGAGAGGGCAGGGAATTCACCCCTCCACTTT; cdr3_aa: CAISERAGNSPLHF
j_call: TRBJ1-2; v_call: TRBV19; d_call: TRBD1; clone_size: NA; cdr3_nt: TGTGCCAGTAGCAAGGGACAGGGGACCTATGGCTACACCTTC; cdr3_aa: CASSKGQGTYGYTF
j_call: TRBJ2-7; v_call: TRBV15; d_call: TRBD1; clone_size: many; cdr3_nt: TGTGCCACCAGCAGTAGGACAGGGCAAAGCGAGCAGTACTTC; cdr3_aa: CATSSRTGQSEQYF
j_call: TRBJ2-1; v_call: TRBV7-9; d_call: NA; clone_size: many; cdr3_nt: TGTGCCAGCAGCTTAGTAACAGTATTCGATGAGCAGTTCTTC; cdr3_aa: CASSLVTVFDEQFF
j_call: TRBJ1-1; v_call: TRBV12-3/TRBV12-4; d_call: NA; clone_size: NA; cdr3_nt: TGTGCCAGCAGTTTATGGGCCGGGGGGGGGGGCACTGAAGCTTTCTTT; cdr3_aa: CASSLWAGGGGTEAFF
j_call: TRBJ1-4; v_call: TRBV15; d_call: NA; clone_size: many; cdr3_nt: TGTGCCACCAGCAGAGAGGGGTCTAATGAAAAACTGTTTTTT; cdr3_aa: CATSREGSNEKLFF
j_call: TRBJ2-7; v_call: TRBV7-9; d_call: NA; clone_size: many; cdr3_nt: TGTGCCAGCAGCACTCAGGGGAACGAGCAGTACTTC; cdr3_aa: CASSTQGNEQYF
j_call: TRBJ1-3; v_call: TRBV11-2; d_call: NA; clone_size: many; cdr3_nt: TGTGCCAGCCAACGGAGTGACTCTGGAAACACCATATATTTT; cdr3_aa: CASQRSDSGNTIYF
j_call: TRBJ1-1; v_call: TRBV6-5; d_call: TRBD1; clone_size: few; cdr3_nt: TGTGCCAGCAGTTACTCCGGGACAGGGTCCGCTTTCTTT; cdr3_aa: CASSYSGTGSAFF
j_call: TRBJ1-2; v_call: TRBV28; d_call: NA; clone_size: NA; cdr3_nt: TGTGCCAGCAGTCAAGTTAACAGGGTAGACTATGGCTACACCTTC; cdr3_aa: CASSQVNRVDYGYTF
j_call: TRBJ2-1; v_call: TRBV24-1; d_call: NA; clone_size: NA; cdr3_nt: TGTGCCACCGGACGGGGGACAGCCTACAATGAGCAGTTCTTC; cdr3_aa: CATGRGTAYNEQFF
j_call: TRBJ2-2; v_call: TRBV30; d_call: NA; clone_size: NA; cdr3_nt: TGTGCCTGGAGGTTGGAGGGCGCGGGAACCGGGGAGCTGTTTTTT; cdr3_aa: CAWRLEGAGTGELFF
j_call: TRBJ2-7; v_call: TRBV19; d_call: NA; clone_size: NA; cdr3_nt: TGTGCCAGTAGAGTATATCTAGTTTGCGAGCAGTACTTC; cdr3_aa: CASRVYLVCEQYF